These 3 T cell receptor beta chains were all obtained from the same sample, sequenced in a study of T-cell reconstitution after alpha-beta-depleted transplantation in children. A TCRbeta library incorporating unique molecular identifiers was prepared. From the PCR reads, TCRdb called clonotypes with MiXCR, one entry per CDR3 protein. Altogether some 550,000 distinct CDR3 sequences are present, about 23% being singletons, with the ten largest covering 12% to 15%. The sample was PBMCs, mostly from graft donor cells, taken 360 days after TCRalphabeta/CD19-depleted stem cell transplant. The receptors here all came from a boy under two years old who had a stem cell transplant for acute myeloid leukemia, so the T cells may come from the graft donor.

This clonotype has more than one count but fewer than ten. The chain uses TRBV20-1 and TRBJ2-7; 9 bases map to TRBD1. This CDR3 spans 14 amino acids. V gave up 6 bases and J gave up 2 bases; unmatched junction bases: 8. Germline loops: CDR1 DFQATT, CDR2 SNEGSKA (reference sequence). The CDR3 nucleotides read TGCAGTGCCGTGGACAGGGGTCATGCCTACGAGCAGTACTTC. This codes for CSAVDRGHAYEQYF.

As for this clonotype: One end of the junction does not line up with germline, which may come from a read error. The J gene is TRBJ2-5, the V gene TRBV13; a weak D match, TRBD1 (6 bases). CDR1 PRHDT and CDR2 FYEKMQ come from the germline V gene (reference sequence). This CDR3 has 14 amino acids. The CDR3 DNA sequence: TGTGCCAGCGGCTTACGACAGGATCAAGAGACCCAGTACTTC. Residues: CASGLRQDQETQYF. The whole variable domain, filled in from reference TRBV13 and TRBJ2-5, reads AAGVIQSPRHLIKEKRETATLKCYPIPRHDTVYWYQQGPGQDPQFLISFYEKMQSDKGSIPDRFSAQQFSDYHSELNMSSLELGDSALYFCASGLRQDQETQYFGPGTRLLVL.

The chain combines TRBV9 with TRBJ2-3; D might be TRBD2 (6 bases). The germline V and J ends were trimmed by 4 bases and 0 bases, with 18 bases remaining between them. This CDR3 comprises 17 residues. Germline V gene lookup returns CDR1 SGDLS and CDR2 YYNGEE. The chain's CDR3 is CASSLRGEGASTDTQYF. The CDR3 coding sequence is TGTGCCAGCAGCCTGCGGGGAGAGGGAGCTAGCACAGATACGCAGTATTTT.